The 25 T cell receptor beta chains below all came from one sample that was sequenced in a study of CD8+ T cells in alopecia areata (dated by TCRdb to the late 2010s). Receptor amplification or capture employed the immunoSEQ multiplex PCR assay. To provide template for TCR sequencing, every sample had RNA extracted and reverse transcribed into cDNA. In its TCRdb copy, this immuneACCESS table keeps in-frame sequences only and misses some clones. Where compared with another copy, unresolved V genes explain less than half of these, and the others have no known cause. The sample includes roughly 98,000 clones, with roughly three fifths observed a single time. The ten largest clones take up around 15% of the sample. Explained via the paper, the time point label denotes: approximately 4 weeks on oral tofacitinib. The intended sense of this specimen's treatment or condition label: oral pan-JAK inhibitor, 5-10 mg twice daily.

Material: CD8+ T cells sorted from blood, obtained at week 4, from a patient treated with tofacitinib. The receptors were sampled from a human donor with alopecia areata.

The chain is built from TRBV7-9 and TRBJ2-1; tentative D call: TRBD2 (6 bases). Trimming stripped 8 bases from V and 7 bases from J, with 27 bases between. Germline V gives CDR1 SEHNR, CDR2 FQNEAQ (reference sequence). The CDR3 spans 17 residues. The CDR3 sequence: CASLSSTPAGSWNEQFF. In DNA, the CDR3 is TGTGCCAGCCTTTCATCAACCCCCGCCGGGAGTTGGAATGAGCAGTTCTTC.

The V and J genes are TRBV30 and TRBJ1-2, with a tentative D call TRBD1 (5 bases). The germline gives CDR1 GTSNPN, CDR2 SVGIG (reference sequence). CDR3 length equals 13 residues. Trimming removed 3 bases from V and 8 bases from J, with 16 bases in between. The CDR3 loop reads CAWSYGGFMGYTF. CDR3 sequence (DNA): TGTGCCTGGAGCTACGGGGGTTTTATGGGCTACACCTTC.

This chain links TRBV7-2 with TRBJ2-7, with 7 bases lining up with TRBD2. This CDR3 is 14 amino acids long. Germline V gene data show CDR1 as SGHTA and CDR2 as FQGNSA. V was pared by 2 bases and J by 2 bases, with 3 bases of the junction left unmatched. In DNA, the CDR3 is TGTGCCAGCAGCTTACTAGCGGCCACCTACGAGCAGTACTTC. Its translation is CASSLLAATYEQYF.

This clone appeared a few times. The V and J genes are TRBV15 and TRBJ2-3; TRBD1 matches at 7 bases. Losses at the gene ends were 0 bases for V and 2 bases for J; bases not matched to a gene: 5. The CDR3 runs 16 residues. From germline, CDR1 is LNHNV and CDR2 YYDKDF (reference sequence). The CDR3 protein is CATSRDRQGDTDTQYF. The CDR3, as DNA: TGTGCCACCAGCAGAGATAGACAGGGTGACACAGATACGCAGTATTTT.

The chain is built from TRBV18 and TRBJ2-5; no definite D call. The CDR3 totals 14 residues. Germline CDR1 reads KGHSH; CDR2 reads LQKENI. V was clipped by 4 bases and J by 2 bases, with 11 bases between them. The CDR3 is CASSLPSWQETQYF. The CDR3 nucleotides are TGTGCCAGCTCACTTCCGTCCTGGCAAGAGACCCAGTACTTC.

This chain uses TRBV28 with TRBJ2-7; either TRBD1 or TRBD2 may fit D (6 bases each). V lost 3 bases to trimming and J lost 1 base, with 10 bases between them. The CDR3 contains 14 residues. Germline V gene lookup returns CDR1 MDHEN and CDR2 SYDVKM. CDR3 in DNA: TGTGCCAGCAGTTTCGGGGGCAGATCCTACGAGCAGTACTTC. Its translation is CASSFGGRSYEQYF.

The V and J genes are TRBV10-3 and TRBJ2-3; D is uncertain. The CDR3 is 14 residues long. Trimming removed 6 bases from V and 4 bases from J, with 14 bases in between. The germline CDR1 and CDR2 sequences are ENHRY and SYGVKD. Here the CDR3 reads CAIRAYAGSDTQYF. The CDR3, as DNA: TGTGCCATCAGGGCGTACGCAGGCTCAGATACGCAGTATTTT.

This clone was detected once. The chain carries TRBV6-5 and TRBJ1-2, with TRBD1 identical over 7 bases. Trimming took 6 bases from V and 2 from J; bases not matched to a gene: 6. Germline V gene data show CDR1 as MNHEY and CDR2 as SVGAGI. The CDR3 totals 14 residues. The CDR3 coding sequence is TGTGCCAGCAGCGCGGGACAGATAAACTATGGCTACACCTTC. Translated: CASSAGQINYGYTF.

Here the CDR3 reads CASSEREGSDYGYTF. The CDR3 nucleotides read TGTGCCAGCAGTGAAAGGGAGGGATCGGACTATGGCTACACCTTC. This chain uses TRBV2 with TRBJ1-2; D unresolved. This CDR3 region has 15 residues. V gave up 2 bases and J gave up 3 bases, with 13 bases separating them. The germline gives CDR1 SNHLY, CDR2 FYNNEI.

The CDR3 bases are TGTGCCAGCAGTTTGATGGGACCTAGGGAGACCCAGTACTTC. It is translated as CASSLMGPRETQYF. The chain links TRBV27 to TRBJ2-5; either TRBD1 or TRBD2 may supply D (5 bases each). The V gene lost 3 bases and the J gene lost 5 bases, with 13 bases spanning the gap. The germline CDR1 and CDR2 sequences are MNHEY and SMNVEV (reference sequence). CDR3 length equals 14 residues.

This sequence joins TRBV29-1 and TRBJ2-7, with D hard to call. CDR1 SQVTM and CDR2 ANQGSEA come from the germline V gene. There are 13 residues in the CDR3. With 7 bases removed from V and 6 bases from J, the gap between germline ends came to 19 bases. Here the CDR3 reads CSASPGATFEQYF. In DNA form, the CDR3 reads TGCAGCGCGTCCCCGGGCGCGACCTTCGAGCAGTACTTC.

The chain links TRBV4-1 to TRBJ1-2; 7 bases are shared with TRBD1. Germline lookup yields CDR1 MGHRA and CDR2 YSYEKL. The CDR3 has 16 amino acids. V trimming: 1 base; J trimming: 3 bases; junction bases outside the gene matches: 8. Here the CDR3 DNA reads TGCGCCAGCAGCCAAGTAGACGACAGGGACTACTATGGCTACACCTTC. This encodes CASSQVDDRDYYGYTF.

The V call is TRBV5-1, the J call TRBJ2-1; TRBD1 aligns across 7 bases. The CDR3 is 14 amino acids. The germline gives CDR1 SGHRS, CDR2 YFSETQ. The V gene end was trimmed by 4 bases and the J gene end by 3 bases; junction bases not matched to a gene: 4. CDR3 in amino acids: CASSPGTDYNEQFF. As DNA, the CDR3 is TGCGCCAGCAGCCCCGGGACAGACTACAATGAGCAGTTCTTC.

V is TRBV14 and J is TRBJ2-2; TRBD2 matches at 10 bases. CDR1 and CDR2 (germline): SGHDN, FVKESK. This CDR3 contains 16 residues. The junction had 8 bases not matched to a gene; V was cut back by 4 bases and J by 6 bases. The CDR3 DNA sequence: TGTGCCAGCAGCCCCCGGACTAGCGGACCCCCCGGGGAGCTGTTTTTT. Translating gives CASSPRTSGPPGELFF.

V gene TRBV7-3 combines with J gene TRBJ1-2; D gene unclear. Per germline, CDR1 SGHTA and CDR2 FQGTGA. V lost 1 base and J 4 bases, leaving 19 bases between the germline ends. The CDR3 is 17 amino acids. Here the CDR3 reads CASSLRTYPGKIYGYTF. The CDR3 nucleotides read TGTGCCAGCAGCTTAAGGACGTATCCTGGAAAAATCTATGGCTACACCTTC.

V is TRBV4-3 and J is TRBJ2-7; 11 bases line up with TRBD2. The V segment lost 0 bases and the J segment 2 bases; nucleotides outside the gene matches: 3. Per the germline V gene, CDR1 is LGHNA and CDR2 is YSLEER. The CDR3 is made up of 16 amino acids. CDR3 amino acids: CASSQDPGLAAYEQYF. DNA for the CDR3: TGCGCCAGCAGCCAAGATCCGGGACTAGCGGCCTACGAGCAGTACTTC.

The genes are TRBV30 and TRBJ2-7, with D tentatively TRBD2 (6 bases). Trimming removed 1 base at V and 3 bases at J, with 10 bases between. CDR3 size: 13 residues. The germline V gene encodes CDR1 GTSNPN and CDR2 SVGIG (reference sequence). DNA of the CDR3: TGTGCCTGGAGTGACGGGACTTACTACGAGCAGTACTTC. Protein: CAWSDGTYYEQYF.

The chain employs TRBV7-3 and TRBJ2-3; 8 bases match TRBD2. The germline gives CDR1 SGHTA, CDR2 FQGTGA. J lost 4 bases, V lost 5 bases, and 5 bases had no gene match. The CDR3 is 14 residues long. The CDR3 reads CASSTEAGADTQYF. The CDR3 region has the DNA TGTGCCAGCAGCACCGAAGCGGGAGCAGATACGCAGTATTTT. Full variable domain (missing parts from reference TRBV7-3 and TRBJ2-3): GAGVSQTPSNKVTEKGKYVELRCDPISGHTALYWYRQSLGQGPEFLIYFQGTGAADDSGLPNDRFFAVRPEGSVSTLKIQRTERGDSAVYLCASSTEAGADTQYFGPGTRLTVL.

This clone was seen just once. The chain recombines TRBV15 with TRBJ2-3, with 10 positions matching TRBD1. Germline CDR1 and CDR2: LNHNV and YYDKDF (reference sequence). V was clipped by 1 base and J by 0 bases; unmatched bases: 4. The CDR3 sequence is 17 residues long. This CDR3 is CATSRAWGQGSTDTQYF. The CDR3 nucleotides read TGTGCCACCAGCAGAGCATGGGGACAGGGGAGCACAGATACGCAGTATTTT.

The genes are TRBV7-9 and TRBJ2-1; a weak D match, TRBD2 (6 bases). CDR1 SEHNR and CDR2 FQNEAQ come from the germline V gene (reference sequence). V was pared by 5 bases and J by 5 bases, with 16 bases between. This CDR3 is built from 15 residues. The CDR3 sequence: CASSARTSNNNEQFF. The DNA for the CDR3 is TGTGCCAGCAGCGCCAGAACTAGCAACAACAATGAGCAGTTCTTC. Looking up the rest from reference TRBV7-9 and TRBJ2-1 gives the full variable domain: DTGVSQNPRHKITKRGQNVTFRCDPISEHNRLYWYRQTLGQGPEFLTYFQNEAQLEKSRLLSDRFSAERPKGSFSTLEIQRTEQGDSAMYLCASSARTSNNNEQFFGPGTRLTVL.

This sequence joins TRBV27 and TRBJ2-7, with 7 bases that match TRBD1. The CDR3 runs 15 residues. The V and J ends lost 0 bases and 4 bases, in that order; junction bases with no gene match: 6. The V gene's germline CDR1 is MNHEY and CDR2 SMNVEV (reference sequence). CDR3 amino acids: CASSLSQGIVYEQYF. CDR3 DNA sequence: TGTGCCAGCAGTTTATCACAGGGGATCGTTTACGAGCAGTACTTC.

Concerning this clone: This specimen includes other DNA sequences encoding the same CDR3. J is TRBJ2-7 and V is TRBV5-1; 9 bases align to TRBD2. Unmatched junction bases numbered 2, after V lost 5 bases and J lost 2 bases. In germline, CDR1 is SGHRS, CDR2 YFSETQ. The CDR3 loop spans 13 amino acids. The DNA for the CDR3 is TGCGCCAGCAGATTAGCGGGGGCCTACGAGCAGTACTTC. Translated, it gives CASRLAGAYEQYF.

This clone came up a few times. The genes are TRBV21-1 and TRBJ1-5; the D call in the table, TRBD1, was not verified against the DNA. TRBV21-1 is a listed pseudogene. The CDR3 runs 15 residues. CDR3 nucleotide sequence: TGTGCCAGCAGCATAGGGGTGAGGAGCAATCAGCCCCAGCATTTT. Protein sequence: CASSIGVRSNQPQHF.

The V and J genes are TRBV5-6 and TRBJ1-4; TRBD1 is a possible D gene (5 bases). Trimming left V 0 bases short and J 7 bases short, with 13 bases between. Per the germline V gene, CDR1 is SGHDT and CDR2 is YYEEEE. The CDR3 has 15 residues. In nucleotides, the CDR3 is TGTGCCAGCAGCTTGGAGGTCAGGGCCTCTGAAAAACTGTTTTTT. Amino acids: CASSLEVRASEKLFF.

DNA for the CDR3: TGCGCCAGCAGCCCCGGTCAGGGGGCAAGTCAGCCCCAGCATTTT. The encoded protein is CASSPGQGASQPQHF. The chain uses TRBV4-1 and TRBJ1-5; 8 bases line up with TRBD1. V lost 4 bases and J lost 6; bases outside the gene matches: 8. The length of the CDR3 is 15 residues. CDR1 and CDR2 from the germline V gene are MGHRA and YSYEKL.